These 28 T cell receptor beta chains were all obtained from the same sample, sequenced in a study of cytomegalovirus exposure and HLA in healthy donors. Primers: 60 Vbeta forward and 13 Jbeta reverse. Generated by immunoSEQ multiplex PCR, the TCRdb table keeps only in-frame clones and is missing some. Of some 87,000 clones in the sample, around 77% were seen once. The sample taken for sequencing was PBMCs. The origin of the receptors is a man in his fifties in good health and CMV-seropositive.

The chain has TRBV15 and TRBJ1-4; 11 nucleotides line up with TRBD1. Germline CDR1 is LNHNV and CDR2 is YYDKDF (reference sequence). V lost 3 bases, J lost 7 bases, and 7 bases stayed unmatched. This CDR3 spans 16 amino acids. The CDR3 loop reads CATSRAGQGDVEKLFF. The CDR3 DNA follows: TGTGCCACCAGCAGGGCGGGACAGGGGGATGTTGAAAAACTGTTTTTT.

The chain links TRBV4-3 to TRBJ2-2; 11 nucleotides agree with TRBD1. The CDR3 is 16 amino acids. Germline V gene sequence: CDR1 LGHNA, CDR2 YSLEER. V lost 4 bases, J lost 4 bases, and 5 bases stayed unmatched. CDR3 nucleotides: TGCGCCAGCAGCCGAGGGACAGGGGGTCTCACCGGGGAGCTGTTTTTT. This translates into CASSRGTGGLTGELFF.

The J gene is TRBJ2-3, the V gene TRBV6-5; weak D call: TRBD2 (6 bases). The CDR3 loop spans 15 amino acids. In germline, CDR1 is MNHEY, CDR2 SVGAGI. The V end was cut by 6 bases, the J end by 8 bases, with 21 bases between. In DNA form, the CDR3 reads TGTGCCAGCAGGGAGGGGTCCCCCCGAAGTCTTACGCAGTATTTT. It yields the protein CASREGSPRSLTQYF.

This CDR3 is CASSEGGAGNQPQHF. The CDR3, as DNA: TGTGCCAGCAGTGAGGGAGGCGCAGGCAATCAGCCCCAGCATTTT. The rearrangement links TRBV2 to TRBJ1-5; D is uncertain. Germline V gene data show CDR1 as SNHLY and CDR2 as FYNNEI. The CDR3 length is 15 residues. V lost 3 bases and J lost 2, with 11 bases in between.

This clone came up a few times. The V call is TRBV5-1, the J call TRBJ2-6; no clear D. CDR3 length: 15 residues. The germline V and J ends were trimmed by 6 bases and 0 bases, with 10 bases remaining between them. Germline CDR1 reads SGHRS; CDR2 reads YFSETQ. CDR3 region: CASKPSSSGANVLTF. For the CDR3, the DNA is TGCGCCAGCAAACCCTCCAGCTCTGGGGCCAACGTCCTGACTTTC.

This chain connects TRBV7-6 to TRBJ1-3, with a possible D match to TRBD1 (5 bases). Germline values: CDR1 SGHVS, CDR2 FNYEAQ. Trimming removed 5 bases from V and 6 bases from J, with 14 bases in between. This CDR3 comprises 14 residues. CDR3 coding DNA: TGTGCCAGCAGCCTGCGGGGGGTAGAAAACACCATATATTTT. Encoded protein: CASSLRGVENTIYF.

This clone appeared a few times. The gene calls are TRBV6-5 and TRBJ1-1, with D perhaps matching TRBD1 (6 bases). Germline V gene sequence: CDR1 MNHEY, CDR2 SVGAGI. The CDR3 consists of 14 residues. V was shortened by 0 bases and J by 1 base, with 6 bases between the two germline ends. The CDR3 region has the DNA TGTGCCAGCAGTTACTCGGACAGGAACACTGAAGCTTTCTTT. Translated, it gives CASSYSDRNTEAFF.

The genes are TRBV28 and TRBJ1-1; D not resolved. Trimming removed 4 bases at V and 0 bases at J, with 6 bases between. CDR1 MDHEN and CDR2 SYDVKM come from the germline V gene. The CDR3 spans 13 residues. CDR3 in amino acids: CASSSEMNTEAFF. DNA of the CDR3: TGTGCCAGCAGTTCGGAGATGAACACTGAAGCTTTCTTT.

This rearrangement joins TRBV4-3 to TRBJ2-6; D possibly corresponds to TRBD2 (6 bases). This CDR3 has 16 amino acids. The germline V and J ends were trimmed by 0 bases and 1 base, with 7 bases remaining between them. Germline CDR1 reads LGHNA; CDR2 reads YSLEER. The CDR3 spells CASSQEGGSGANVLTF. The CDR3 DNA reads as TGCGCCAGCAGCCAAGAGGGGGGTTCTGGGGCCAACGTCCTGACTTTC.

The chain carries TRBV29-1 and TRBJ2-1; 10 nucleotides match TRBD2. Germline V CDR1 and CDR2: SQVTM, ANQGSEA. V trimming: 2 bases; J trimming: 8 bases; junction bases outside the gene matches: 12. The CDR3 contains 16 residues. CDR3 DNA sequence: TGCAGCGTTGAACCGGGACAGCGGACTAGCGGCCATGAGCAGTTCTTC. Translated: CSVEPGQRTSGHEQFF.

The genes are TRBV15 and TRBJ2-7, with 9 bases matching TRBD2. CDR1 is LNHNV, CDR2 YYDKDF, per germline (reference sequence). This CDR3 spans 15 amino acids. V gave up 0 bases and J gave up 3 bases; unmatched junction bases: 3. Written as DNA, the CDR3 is TGTGCCACCAGCAGAGAGAGCGGGGGGCACTACGAGCAGTACTTC. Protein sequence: CATSRESGGHYEQYF.

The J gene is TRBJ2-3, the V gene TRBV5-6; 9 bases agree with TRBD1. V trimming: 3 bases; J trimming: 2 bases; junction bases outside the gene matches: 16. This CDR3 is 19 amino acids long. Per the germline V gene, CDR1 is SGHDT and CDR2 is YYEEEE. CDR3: CASSSLPLTRTGDTDTQYF. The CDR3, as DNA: TGTGCCAGCAGCTCACTACCACTGACCCGGACAGGGGACACAGATACGCAGTATTTT.

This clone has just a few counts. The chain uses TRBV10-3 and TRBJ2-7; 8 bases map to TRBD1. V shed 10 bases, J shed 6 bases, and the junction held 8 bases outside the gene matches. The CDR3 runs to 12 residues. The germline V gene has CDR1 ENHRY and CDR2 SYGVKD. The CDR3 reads CATTTGASEQYF. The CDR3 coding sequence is TGTGCCACCACGACAGGGGCCTCCGAGCAGTACTTC.

This CDR3 is CASSGRGSAFF. Written as DNA, the CDR3 is TGTGCCAGCAGTGGCAGGGGTTCAGCTTTCTTT. The chain uses TRBV25-1 and TRBJ1-1, with a tentative D call TRBD1 (6 bases). The CDR3 is 11 residues long. Germline assignment: CDR1 MGHDK and CDR2 SYGVNS. The V and J ends lost 4 bases and 10 bases respectively, with 10 bases between them.

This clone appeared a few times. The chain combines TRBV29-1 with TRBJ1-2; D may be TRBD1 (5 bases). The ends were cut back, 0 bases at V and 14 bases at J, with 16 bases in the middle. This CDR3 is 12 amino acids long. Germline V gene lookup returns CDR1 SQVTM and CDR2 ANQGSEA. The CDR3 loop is CSVEEISQVGTF. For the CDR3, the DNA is TGCAGCGTTGAAGAAATATCACAGGTCGGAACCTTC. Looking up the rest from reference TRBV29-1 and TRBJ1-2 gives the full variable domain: SAVISQKPSRDICQRGTSLTIQCQVDSQVTMMFWYRQQPGQSLTLIATANQGSEATYESGFVIDKFPISRPNLTFSTLTVSNMSPEDSSIYLCSVEEISQVGTFGSGTRLTVV.

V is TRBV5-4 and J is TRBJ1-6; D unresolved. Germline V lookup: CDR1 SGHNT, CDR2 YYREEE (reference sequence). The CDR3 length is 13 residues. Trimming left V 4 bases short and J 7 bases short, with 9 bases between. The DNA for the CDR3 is TGTGCCAGCAGCCCAGGAAACAATTCACCCCTCCACTTT. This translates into CASSPGNNSPLHF.

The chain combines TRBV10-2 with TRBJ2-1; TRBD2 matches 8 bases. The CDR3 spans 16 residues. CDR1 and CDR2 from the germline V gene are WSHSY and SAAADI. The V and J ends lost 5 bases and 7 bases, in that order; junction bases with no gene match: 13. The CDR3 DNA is TGCGCCAGCAGTCCTGAGGGACTAGTTATATCAAATGAGCAGTTCTTC. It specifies CASSPEGLVISNEQFF.

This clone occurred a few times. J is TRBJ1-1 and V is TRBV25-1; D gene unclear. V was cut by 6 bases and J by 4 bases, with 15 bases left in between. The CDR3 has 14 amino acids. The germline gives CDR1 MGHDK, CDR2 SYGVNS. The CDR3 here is CASSDDTFSTEAFF. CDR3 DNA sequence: TGTGCCAGCAGCGATGACACGTTCTCCACTGAAGCTTTCTTT.

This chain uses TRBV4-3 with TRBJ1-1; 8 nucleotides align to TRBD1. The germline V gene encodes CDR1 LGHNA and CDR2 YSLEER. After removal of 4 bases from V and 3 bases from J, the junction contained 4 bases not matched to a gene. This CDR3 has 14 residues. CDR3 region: CASSPDREYTEAFF. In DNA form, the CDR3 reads TGCGCCAGCAGCCCGGACAGGGAGTACACTGAAGCTTTCTTT.

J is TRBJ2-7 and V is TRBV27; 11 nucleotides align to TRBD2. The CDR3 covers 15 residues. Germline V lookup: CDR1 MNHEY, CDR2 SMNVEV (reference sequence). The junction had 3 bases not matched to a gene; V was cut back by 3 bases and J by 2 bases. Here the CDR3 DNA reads TGTGCCAGCAGTTTGCCGGGACTAGCGGCCTACGAGCAGTACTTC. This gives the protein CASSLPGLAAYEQYF.

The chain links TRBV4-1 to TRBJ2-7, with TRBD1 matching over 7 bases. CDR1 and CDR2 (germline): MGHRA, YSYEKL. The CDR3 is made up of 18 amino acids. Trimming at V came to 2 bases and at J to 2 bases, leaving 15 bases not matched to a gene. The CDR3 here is CASSQYLPTGANPYEQYF. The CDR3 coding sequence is TGCGCCAGCAGCCAATACTTGCCAACAGGGGCAAACCCCTACGAGCAGTACTTC.

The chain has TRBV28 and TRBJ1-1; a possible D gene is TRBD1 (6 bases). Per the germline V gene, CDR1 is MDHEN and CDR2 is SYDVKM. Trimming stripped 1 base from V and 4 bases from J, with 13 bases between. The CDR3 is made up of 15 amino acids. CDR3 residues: CASSLSDSFSTEAFF. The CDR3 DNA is TGTGCCAGCAGTTTATCGGACAGCTTTAGCACTGAAGCTTTCTTT.

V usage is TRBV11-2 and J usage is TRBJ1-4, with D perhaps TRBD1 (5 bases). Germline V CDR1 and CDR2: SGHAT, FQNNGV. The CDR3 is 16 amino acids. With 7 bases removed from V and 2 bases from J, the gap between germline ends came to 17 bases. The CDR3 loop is CASTQEAGVTNEKLFF. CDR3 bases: TGTGCCAGCACCCAAGAGGCGGGGGTTACTAATGAAAAACTGTTTTTT.

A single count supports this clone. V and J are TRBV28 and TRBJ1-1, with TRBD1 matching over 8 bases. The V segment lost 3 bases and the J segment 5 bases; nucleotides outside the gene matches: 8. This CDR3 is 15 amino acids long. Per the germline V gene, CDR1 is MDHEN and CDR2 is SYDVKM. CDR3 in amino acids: CASSLIQGVGTEAFF. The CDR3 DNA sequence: TGTGCCAGCAGTTTGATACAGGGGGTTGGGACTGAAGCTTTCTTT.

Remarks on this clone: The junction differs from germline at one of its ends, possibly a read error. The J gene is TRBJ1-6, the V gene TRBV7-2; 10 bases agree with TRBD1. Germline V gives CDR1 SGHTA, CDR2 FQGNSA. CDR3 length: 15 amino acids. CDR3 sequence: CASSLTGTGASPLNF. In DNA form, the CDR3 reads TGTGCCAGCAGCCTCACCGGGACAGGGGCATCACCCCTCAACTTT.

The CDR3 spells CASSFLDRVEEKLFF. In DNA, the CDR3 is TGTGCCAGCAGCTTTCTCGACAGGGTTGAAGAAAAACTGTTTTTT. V gene TRBV7-3 combines with J gene TRBJ1-4; TRBD1 matches 7 bases. This CDR3 is built from 15 residues. CDR1 is SGHTA and CDR2 is FQGTGA in the germline V gene. With V trimmed by 3 bases and J by 8 bases, 9 bases remained unmatched.

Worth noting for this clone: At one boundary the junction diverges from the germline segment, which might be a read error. CDR3 sequence (DNA): TGTGCTAGCAGCTCAAGCGGGGGGGCTCGCAATGAGCAGTTCTTC. The encoded protein is CASSSSGGARNEQFF. The chain joins TRBV7-7 to TRBJ2-1; 10 nucleotides agree with TRBD2. This CDR3 contains 15 residues. Germline V lookup: CDR1 SSHAT, CDR2 FNYEAQ (reference sequence).

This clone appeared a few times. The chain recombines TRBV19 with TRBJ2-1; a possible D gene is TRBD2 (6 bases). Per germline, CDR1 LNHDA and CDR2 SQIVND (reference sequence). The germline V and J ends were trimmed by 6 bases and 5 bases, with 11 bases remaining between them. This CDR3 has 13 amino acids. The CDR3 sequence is CASRRDSNNEQFF. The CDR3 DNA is TGTGCCAGTAGGCGGGACTCTAACAATGAGCAGTTCTTC.